This note documents a single T cell receptor (beta chain) sequence. What it binds is not known. This sample is part of a study of T cell responses to AZD1222 COVID-19 vaccine. Whole-study findings and limits: Vaccination with two AZD1222 doses was followed by a rise in Spike-specific TCR breadth and depth. Nearly half of spike-specific TCRs reportedly go after variant regions that carry no mutations. A mostly white British donor set with more females was recruited, and clonal diversity was possibly underestimated.

The germline V and J ends were trimmed by 0 bases and 0 bases, with 6 bases remaining between them. Germline CDR1 and CDR2: GTSNPN and SVGIG (reference sequence). The CDR3 has 14 residues. The data were produced by immunoSEQ multiplex PCR, yet TCRdb's version contains in-frame clones alone and is incomplete. In the table there are about 200,000 clones, 88% of which are singletons. This chain joins TRBV30 and TRBJ1-3; no definite D call. The sample here was peripheral blood, taken on day 0 of AZD1222 vaccination. The source of this sequence is an adult in good health. The CDR3 bases are TGTGCCTGGAGTGTATCACTCTCTGGAAACACCATATATTTT. Translating gives CAWSVSLSGNTIYF. The full variable domain, in which reference TRBV30 and TRBJ1-3 provide the parts outside the CDR3, is SQTIHQWPATLVQPVGSPLSLECTVEGTSNPNLYWYRQAAGRGLQLLFYSVGIGQISSEVPQNLSASRPQDRQFILSSKKLLLSDSGFYLCAWSVSLSGNTIYFGEGSWLTVV.